What follows are 5 T cell receptor beta chains derived from one specimen sequenced in a study of graft-versus-host responses after intestinal transplantation. The antigens these receptors bind are not known. Method: immunoSEQ multiplex PCR; TCRdb's copy keeps in-frame clones and lacks some. The sample records roughly 39,000 clones, about 95% being singletons. Specimen: unstimulated CD8+ T cells sorted from spleen or lymph node cells, collected before transplant. These receptors were taken from a human donor who was the organ donor for an intestinal transplant.

This chain connects TRBV10-2 to TRBJ1-1; D may be TRBD1 (5 bases). Germline V gene data show CDR1 as WSHSY and CDR2 as SAAADI. This CDR3 is 12 amino acids long. The V end was cut by 4 bases, the J end by 7 bases, with 10 bases between. The CDR3 reads CASSGWDGEAFF. CDR3 coding DNA: TGCGCCAGCAGTGGGTGGGACGGTGAAGCTTTCTTT.

J is TRBJ1-1 and V is TRBV30; 10 bases align to TRBD1. Germline V lookup: CDR1 GTSNPN, CDR2 SVGIG (reference sequence). The length of the CDR3 is 16 residues. The V segment lost 0 bases and the J segment 1 base; nucleotides outside the gene matches: 5. The CDR3, as DNA: TGTGCCTGGAGTGTAGGGGGGACAGGGGCGAACACTGAAGCTTTCTTT. Amino acids: CAWSVGGTGANTEAFF.

The gene calls are TRBV10-2 and TRBJ1-2; 7 nucleotides line up with TRBD1. The V gene's germline CDR1 is WSHSY and CDR2 SAAADI. The CDR3 totals 12 residues. With V trimmed by 4 bases and J by 6 bases, 2 bases remained unmatched. Written as DNA, the CDR3 is TGCGCCAGCAGTGGACAGGGAAATGGCTACACCTTC. Translating it yields CASSGQGNGYTF.

In this sample, this clone turned up once. The chain couples TRBV27 to TRBJ2-7, with 9 bases lining up with TRBD1. The CDR3 length is 13 residues. From germline, CDR1 is MNHEY and CDR2 SMNVEV (reference sequence). The V gene end was trimmed by 4 bases and the J gene end by 3 bases; junction bases not matched to a gene: 1. The CDR3 DNA reads TGTGCCAGCAGTTCGGGACAGGGCTACGAGCAGTACTTC. Residues: CASSSGQGYEQYF.

The CDR3 DNA is TGTGCCAGCAGCAAAGTGGCCCGTTCCGGGACAGCCTCCTACGAGCAGTACTTC. It is translated as CASSKVARSGTASYEQYF. This chain joins TRBV21-1 and TRBJ2-7; the table names TRBD1, a call not compared with the DNA. TRBV21-1 is tagged as a pseudogene. This CDR3 spans 18 amino acids.